This T cell receptor beta chain was observed in a study of blood T cell repertoires in COVID-19. In the study overall: Specimens from acute and convalescent COVID-19 originated in the United States, Italy and Spain. T cells, B-cell-depleted T cells, or PBMCs provided the cDNA or gDNA that served as material.

Data came from immunoSEQ multiplex PCR; TCRdb stores just in-frame clones and leaves some out. The repertoire includes approximately 170,000 clones, over 80% of them detected once, and 4.4% sits in the top ten. Trimming cost V 0 bases and J 4 bases; bases outside gene matches: 5. The CDR3 has 17 amino acids. In germline, CDR1 is SGHTA, CDR2 FQGNSA. Sequenced material: PBMCs or T cells enriched from blood (not recorded which). This receptor was identified in a woman in her forties or fifties who had recovered from COVID-19. The chain has TRBV7-2 and TRBJ2-1, with TRBD2 identical over 11 bases. This CDR3 is CASSLALGTSGYNEQFF. The DNA of the CDR3 is TGTGCCAGCAGCTTAGCCCTTGGGACTAGCGGATACAATGAGCAGTTCTTC.